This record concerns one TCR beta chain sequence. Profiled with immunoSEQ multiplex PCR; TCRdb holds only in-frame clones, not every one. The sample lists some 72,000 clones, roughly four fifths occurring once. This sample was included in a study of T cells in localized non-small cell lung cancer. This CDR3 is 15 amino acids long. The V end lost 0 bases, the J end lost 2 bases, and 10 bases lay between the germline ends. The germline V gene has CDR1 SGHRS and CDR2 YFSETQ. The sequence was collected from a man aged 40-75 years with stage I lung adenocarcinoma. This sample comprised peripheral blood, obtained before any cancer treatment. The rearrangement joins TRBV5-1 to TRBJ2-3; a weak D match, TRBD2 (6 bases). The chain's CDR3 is CASSLVGGVTDTQYF. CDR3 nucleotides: TGCGCCAGCAGCTTGGTGGGGGGAGTCACAGATACGCAGTATTTT.